The clone carrying this TCR beta chain was detected only once. The entry originates in a study of blood T cell repertoires in COVID-19. The authors' processing: The authors estimated nucleated cell counts from reference gene primer amplification. Using immunoSEQ multiplex PCR, the repertoire was profiled, and TCRdb retains in-frame clones only, with some absent. The V and J calls and clone size were taken over from that table, and D and trimming were inferred from the DNA. The table lists about 160,000 clones, approximately 82% of them singletons. CDR1 is MGHDK, CDR2 SYGVNS, per germline. The CDR3 consists of 15 residues. V lost 4 bases, J lost 5 bases, and 9 bases stayed unmatched.

The sequenced sample was peripheral blood. This clonotype was sampled from a woman in her 40s with COVID-19, enrolled during active disease. The chain joins TRBV25-1 to TRBJ2-5, with 8 bases lining up with TRBD2. CDR3 loop: CASSVGRAARETQYF. The CDR3 DNA sequence: TGTGCCAGCAGTGTCGGGAGGGCCGCGAGGGAGACCCAGTACTTC.